This TCR beta chain was obtained from a study of blood T cells in healthy people across ages. A sample-barcoded 5' primer and a J-beta primer mix were used in a second PCR of roughly 6 to 12 cycles. One entry per CDR3 protein results from TCRdb running MiXCR on the 5' RACE reads. In the table there are fewer than 2,000,000 distinct CDR3 sequences, about 35% of which are singletons. CDR3 length: 15 residues. Trimming cost V 3 bases and J 1 base, with 13 bases left between them. Germline V gene data show CDR1 as KGHSH and CDR2 as LQKENI. In the case of this clonotype: The target antigen is unknown.

Regarding the study as a whole: A strong correlation was seen between TCR beta diversity and naive T cell percentage.

The sequenced sample consisted of blood. The chain uses TRBV18 and TRBJ2-7; D gene ambiguous. The origin of this receptor is a woman aged 25 to 39 in good health. Here the CDR3 DNA reads TGTGCCAGCTCACCGCAATTCGGCATTTCCTACGAGCAGTACTTC. Its translation: CASSPQFGISYEQYF. The whole variable domain, remainder taken from reference TRBV18 and TRBJ2-7, is NAGVMQNPRHLVRRRGQEARLRCSPMKGHSHVYWYRQLPEEGLKFMVYLQKENIIDESGMPKERFSAEFPKEGPSILRIQQVVRGDSAAYFCASSPQFGISYEQYFGPGTRLTVT.